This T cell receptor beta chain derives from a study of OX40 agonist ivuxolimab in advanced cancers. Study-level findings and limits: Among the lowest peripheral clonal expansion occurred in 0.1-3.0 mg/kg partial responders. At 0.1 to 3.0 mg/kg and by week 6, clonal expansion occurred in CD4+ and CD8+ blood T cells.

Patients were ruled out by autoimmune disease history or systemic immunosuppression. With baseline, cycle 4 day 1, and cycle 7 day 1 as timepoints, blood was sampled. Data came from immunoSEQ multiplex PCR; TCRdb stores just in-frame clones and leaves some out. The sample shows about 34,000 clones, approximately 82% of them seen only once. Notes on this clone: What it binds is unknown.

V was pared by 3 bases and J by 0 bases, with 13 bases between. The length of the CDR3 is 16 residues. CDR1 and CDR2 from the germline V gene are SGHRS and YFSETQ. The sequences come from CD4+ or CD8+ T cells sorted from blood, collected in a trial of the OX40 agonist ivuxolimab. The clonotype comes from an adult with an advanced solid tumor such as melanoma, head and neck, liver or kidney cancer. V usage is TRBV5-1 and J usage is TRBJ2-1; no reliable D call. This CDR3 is CASSYWTDSSYNEQFF. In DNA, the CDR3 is TGCGCCAGCAGCTACTGGACCGATTCCTCCTACAATGAGCAGTTCTTC.